This T cell receptor (beta chain) was sequenced during a study of blood T cells in healthy people across ages. Overall study findings and caveats: There was a strong correlation between TCR beta diversity and naive T cell percentage.

With a J-beta primer mix and a sample-barcoded 5' primer, a second PCR ran roughly 6 to 11 cycles. TCRdb ran MiXCR on the 5' RACE reads and lists one entry per CDR3 protein. The data show approximately 1,700,000 distinct CDR3 sequences, with about 39% seen just once and 20% to 25% held by the top ten. On this clonotype itself: Its antigen is undetermined. Sequence at one end of the junction differs from germline and may be a read error.

This CDR3 region has 12 residues. CDR1 and CDR2 (germline): DFQATT, SNEGSKA (reference sequence). This sequence was found in a human donor in good health. The chain carries TRBV20-1 and TRBJ2-7; D ambiguous. The source material was blood. The CDR3, as DNA: TGCGGTGCTAGAGTTAGCTCCTACGAGCAGTACTTC. It codes for CGARVSSYEQYF.